This T cell receptor (beta chain) comes out of a study of cytomegalovirus exposure and HLA in healthy donors. Study-wide background: Earlier results showed 120 million or so unique TCR beta sequences derived from 150 million to 200 million T cells. Inside one of the first data releases sat about 85 million unique TCRs taken from HLA-typed donors.

Concerning this clone: Its antigen is undetermined.

Use of 60 Vbeta and 13 Jbeta primers characterized the PCR. Assay: immunoSEQ multiplex PCR; the TCRdb copy retains only in-frame clones and omits some. Here the sample table reports tens of thousands of clones. Study-level findings and limits: In vitro work confirmed that a few CMV-associated chains recognize CMV antigens.

Germline CDR1 and CDR2: WNHNN and SYGVQD (reference sequence). This CDR3 spans 15 amino acids. V shed 8 bases and J 2 bases; nucleotides not matched to a gene: 8. The rearrangement links TRBV10-1 to TRBJ2-2; 7 nucleotides line up with TRBD1. The sequence derives from a female donor in good health and CMV-seronegative. The sample was PBMCs. The CDR3 spells CASGEQGPNTGELFF. CDR3 sequence (DNA): TGCGCCAGCGGAGAACAGGGGCCTAACACCGGGGAGCTGTTTTTT.